These 22 T cell receptor beta chains came from one sample sequenced in a study of T cell responses to AZD1222 COVID-19 vaccine. TCRdb's copy holds only in-frame clones and misses some; the assay was immunoSEQ multiplex PCR. The table records about 130,000 clones, roughly 91% of them present only once. The source material was peripheral blood, sampled on day 0 of AZD1222 vaccination. Receptor source: an adult in good health.

The rearrangement joins TRBV13 to TRBJ2-1; no definite D call. V lost 5 bases, J lost 8 bases, and 10 bases lay in between. The length of the CDR3 is 12 residues. Germline V CDR1 and CDR2: PRHDT, FYEKMQ (reference sequence). CDR3 sequence reads: CASSLGRYEQFF. In DNA form, the CDR3 reads TGTGCCAGCAGCCTTGGACGGTATGAGCAGTTCTTC.

The chain employs TRBV6-5 and TRBJ1-1; D may be TRBD1 (5 bases). CDR1 and CDR2 from the germline V gene are MNHEY and SVGAGI. V was pared by 3 bases and J by 6 bases, with 14 bases between. This CDR3 contains 14 residues. CDR3 protein: CASSYQRQSAEAFF. The CDR3 coding sequence is TGTGCCAGCAGTTATCAAAGACAGAGCGCTGAAGCTTTCTTT.

V is TRBV6-5 and J is TRBJ1-1; D ambiguous. V was pared by 6 bases and J by 1 base, with 9 bases between. CDR1 MNHEY and CDR2 SVGAGI come from the germline V gene. The CDR3 totals 13 residues. CDR3 loop: CASSPRPNTEAFF. The CDR3 DNA reads TGTGCCAGCAGCCCCCGGCCGAACACTGAAGCTTTCTTT.

This rearrangement joins TRBV15 to TRBJ2-3; TRBD2 agrees at 10 bases. Germline-derived CDR1 and CDR2 are LNHNV and YYDKDF (reference sequence). The CDR3 covers 17 residues. J lost 2 bases, V lost 0 bases, and 5 bases had no gene match. CDR3 in amino acids: CATSRDSSGGATDTQYF. In DNA, the CDR3 is TGTGCCACCAGCAGAGATTCAAGCGGGGGGGCCACAGATACGCAGTATTTT.

In this sample, this clone turned up once. The V and J genes are TRBV2 and TRBJ1-4; a weak D match, TRBD1 (6 bases). Germline CDR1 reads SNHLY; CDR2 reads FYNNEI. V lost 7 bases and J lost 3, with 12 bases in between. The CDR3 consists of 14 residues. CDR3 nucleotides: TGTGCCAGCAAGGACCGGACAGCTAATGAAAAACTGTTTTTT. It yields the protein CASKDRTANEKLFF.

This chain joins TRBV9 and TRBJ2-3; a possible D gene is TRBD2 (5 bases). Trimming left V 4 bases short and J 2 bases short, with 17 bases between. Germline V lookup: CDR1 SGDLS, CDR2 YYNGEE. The CDR3 runs to 16 residues. Written as DNA, the CDR3 is TGTGCCAGCAGCCCCCGTGAGGGCACAGTCACAGATACGCAGTATTTT. Protein product: CASSPREGTVTDTQYF.

This rearrangement joins TRBV5-6 to TRBJ2-1; 8 nucleotides match TRBD2. The CDR3 spans 13 residues. Germline V gene sequence: CDR1 SGHDT, CDR2 YYEEEE. V gave up 9 bases and J gave up 2 bases; unmatched junction bases: 4. The CDR3 reads CATAGGAYNEQFF. The CDR3 region has the DNA TGTGCCACCGCGGGGGGAGCCTACAATGAGCAGTTCTTC.

V gene TRBV5-1 combines with J gene TRBJ2-2; D is undetermined. Trimming shortened V by 5 bases and J by 2 bases, and 10 bases separated the two germline ends. CDR3 length: 14 residues. CDR1 is SGHRS and CDR2 is YFSETQ in the germline V gene. The chain's CDR3 is CASRGAENTGELFF. The CDR3, as DNA: TGCGCCAGCAGAGGCGCGGAAAACACCGGGGAGCTGTTTTTT. Using reference TRBV5-1 and TRBJ2-2 for the parts outside the CDR3, the full variable domain is KAGVTQTPRYLIKTRGQQVTLSCSPISGHRSVSWYQQTPGQGLQFLFEYFSETQRNKGNFPGRFSGRQFSNSRSEMNVSTLELGDSALYLCASRGAENTGELFFGEGSRLTVL.

The chain combines TRBV5-1 with TRBJ2-7; 9 nucleotides align to TRBD1. The CDR3 sequence is 14 residues long. Germline trimming cut 3 bases from V and 2 bases from J; bases unmatched to any gene: 3. CDR1 and CDR2 (germline): SGHRS, YFSETQ. The CDR3 DNA reads as TGCGCCAGCAGCTCGGACAGGGGCCCCTACGAGCAGTACTTC. Protein sequence: CASSSDRGPYEQYF. The full variable domain, its missing parts supplied by reference TRBV5-1 and TRBJ2-7, is KAGVTQTPRYLIKTRGQQVTLSCSPISGHRSVSWYQQTPGQGLQFLFEYFSETQRNKGNFPGRFSGRQFSNSRSEMNVSTLELGDSALYLCASSSDRGPYEQYFGPGTRLTVT.

This chain links TRBV7-9 with TRBJ1-6; 8 bases line up with TRBD1. V was clipped by 5 bases and J by 2 bases; unmatched bases: 17. Germline lookup yields CDR1 SEHNR and CDR2 FQNEAQ (reference sequence). This CDR3 contains 20 residues. The chain's CDR3 is CASSIWTGSLRLTYNSPLHF. The DNA of the CDR3 is TGTGCCAGCAGCATATGGACAGGGTCCCTGAGGTTGACCTATAATTCACCCCTCCACTTT.

The chain links TRBV5-6 to TRBJ1-2; weak D call: TRBD1 (5 bases). Per germline, CDR1 SGHDT and CDR2 YYEEEE. V lost 4 bases to trimming and J lost 5 bases, with 12 bases between them. The CDR3 runs to 13 residues. The CDR3 reads CASSPGTEYGYTF. The DNA of the CDR3 is TGTGCCAGCAGCCCCGGGACGGAGTATGGCTACACCTTC.

The chain's CDR3 is CASSNYSKTQIYGYTF. In nucleotides, the CDR3 is TGTGCCAGCAGCAACTACAGTAAGACGCAGATCTATGGCTACACCTTC. The chain carries TRBV21-1 and TRBJ1-2; the table's D call TRBD1 went unverified against the DNA. TRBV21-1 is assigned pseudogene status. The CDR3 has 16 amino acids.

The rearrangement links TRBV6-4 to TRBJ1-6; D is perhaps TRBD1 (5 bases). V lost 6 bases and J 7 bases, leaving 10 bases between the germline ends. The CDR3 spans 13 residues. The germline V gene has CDR1 MRHNA and CDR2 SNTAGT. The CDR3 reads CASSRDANSPLHF. The CDR3 DNA reads TGTGCCAGCAGCCGGGACGCAAATTCACCCCTCCACTTT.

J is TRBJ2-7 and V is TRBV27, with D perhaps matching TRBD1 or TRBD2 (5 bases each). V dropped 5 bases and J dropped 3 bases, with 14 bases sitting between them. The CDR3 runs to 14 residues. Germline loops: CDR1 MNHEY, CDR2 SMNVEV (reference sequence). CDR3 DNA: TGTGCCAGCAGTGCAGGGACGAGGGGCTACGAGCAGTACTTC. Protein sequence: CASSAGTRGYEQYF.

This clone was found once. The chain has TRBV28 and TRBJ2-3; 9 bases match TRBD2. Germline-derived CDR1 and CDR2 are MDHEN and SYDVKM. This CDR3 spans 13 amino acids. Trimming removed 8 bases from V and 6 bases from J; junction bases left unmatched: 6. CDR3 bases: TGTGCCAGCGCGGGGGGGGTGCCGGATACGCAGTATTTT. It encodes CASAGGVPDTQYF. The complete variable domain, with remaining parts taken from reference TRBV28 and TRBJ2-3, reads DVKVTQSSRYLVKRTGEKVFLECVQDMDHENMFWYRQDPGLGLRLIYFSYDVKMKEKGDIPEGYSVSREKKERFSLILESASTNQTSMYLCASAGGVPDTQYFGPGTRLTVL.

This clone was observed a handful of times. This sequence joins TRBV5-1 and TRBJ2-7; 8 bases fit TRBD1. Germline loops: CDR1 SGHRS, CDR2 YFSETQ. The CDR3 loop spans 16 amino acids. Trimming at V came to 6 bases and at J to 4 bases, leaving 15 bases not matched to a gene. Here the CDR3 reads CASKPGTGAFLYEQYF. The CDR3 coding sequence is TGCGCCAGCAAGCCTGGGACAGGCGCCTTTCTATACGAGCAGTACTTC.

The gene calls are TRBV11-3 and TRBJ2-1, with 7 nucleotides matching TRBD2. This CDR3 spans 15 amino acids. Germline V gives CDR1 SGHNT, CDR2 YENEEA. V lost 0 bases, J lost 4 bases, and 3 bases stayed unmatched. CDR3 bases: TGTGCCAGCAGCTTAGATGGGGAGGGTTACAATGAGCAGTTCTTC. Its protein product is CASSLDGEGYNEQFF.

The chain carries TRBV10-3 and TRBJ2-2; possibly TRBD1 or TRBD2 for D (5 bases each). This CDR3 contains 14 residues. Trimming pared 7 bases from V and 0 bases from J, leaving 9 bases between. Germline assignment: CDR1 ENHRY and CDR2 SYGVKD. This chain's CDR3 is CAITGTANTGELFF. The CDR3 DNA is TGTGCCATCACTGGGACGGCGAACACCGGGGAGCTGTTTTTT.

The CDR3 region has the DNA TGTGCCAGCAGTTCAATGAGTATTGCAGATACGCAGTATTTT. Its protein is CASSSMSIADTQYF. The gene calls are TRBV5-4 and TRBJ2-3; unclear D gene. Germline V gives CDR1 SGHNT, CDR2 YYREEE (reference sequence). Trimming shortened V by 5 bases and J by 4 bases, and 14 bases separated the two germline ends. The CDR3 runs 14 residues.

The chain couples TRBV7-8 to TRBJ1-5; D not resolved. Germline CDR1 and CDR2: SGHVS and FQNEAQ. V was pared by 1 base and J by 8 bases, with 9 bases between. This CDR3 contains 13 residues. The CDR3 is CASSLDASKPQHF. Written as DNA, the CDR3 is TGTGCCAGCAGCTTAGATGCCAGCAAGCCCCAGCATTTT. The complete variable domain, with remaining parts taken from reference TRBV7-8 and TRBJ1-5, reads GAGVSQSPRYKVAKRGQDVALRCDPISGHVSLFWYQQALGQGPEFLTYFQNEAQLDKSGLPSDRFFAERPEGSVSTLKIQRTQQEDSAVYLCASSLDASKPQHFGDGTRLSIL.

This chain connects TRBV30 to TRBJ1-4, with TRBD1 as a possible D gene (5 bases). CDR1 GTSNPN and CDR2 SVGIG come from the germline V gene (reference sequence). V lost 1 base, J lost 4 bases, and 7 bases lay in between. The CDR3 runs 13 residues. The CDR3 reads CAWSEGYNEKLFF. CDR3 DNA sequence: TGTGCCTGGAGTGAGGGGTATAATGAAAAACTGTTTTTT.

The chain joins TRBV7-9 to TRBJ2-1; D is possibly TRBD2 (5 bases). The germline CDR1 and CDR2 sequences are SEHNR and FQNEAQ (reference sequence). The CDR3 is 16 residues long. Deletions cut 5 bases from V and 1 base from J, with 15 bases between. The CDR3: CASSDEGMGSYNEQFF. CDR3 in DNA: TGTGCCAGCAGCGATGAGGGTATGGGGTCCTACAATGAGCAGTTCTTC.